A selection of T cell receptor beta chains follows, all from one sample in a study of OX40 agonist ivuxolimab in advanced cancers. Only in-frame clones appear in the TCRdb table, and some are missing; sequencing was by immunoSEQ multiplex PCR. There are around 10,000 clones in the sample; around 79% occur only once, and around a fifth lies in the top ten. The source material was CD4+ or CD8+ T cells sorted from blood, sampled in a trial of the OX40 agonist ivuxolimab. Every receptor here comes from an adult with an advanced solid tumor such as melanoma, head and neck, liver or kidney cancer. CDR3s include the opening cysteine and the closing phenylalanine or tryptophan. D genes are given only for firm matches. Clone size appears in some rows only: once, few, many, or a class for an expanded clone.

CDR3nt: TGTGCCAGCAGCTTTTCTGCGGGAGGATTCCACTACGAGCAGTACTTC
CDR3aa: CASSFSAGGFHYEQYF
v_gene: TRBV11-3
d_gene: TRBD2
j_gene: TRBJ2-7
abundance: medium-sized

CDR3nt: TGTGCCACCGGGAATGAGCAGTTCTTC
CDR3aa: CATGNEQFF
v_gene: TRBV9
d_gene: NA
j_gene: TRBJ2-1
abundance: NA

CDR3nt: TGTGCCAGCAGTGACGTTGCGGTCTATGGAAACACCATATATTTT
CDR3aa: CASSDVAVYGNTIYF
v_gene: TRBV6-4
d_gene: NA
j_gene: TRBJ1-3
abundance: NA

CDR3nt: TGTGCCAGCAGTTTATCGGGGACCTACGGGGAGACCCAGTACTTC
CDR3aa: CASSLSGTYGETQYF
v_gene: TRBV27
d_gene: NA
j_gene: TRBJ2-5
abundance: hyperexpanded

CDR3nt: TGTGCCAGCCGACTGACAGGGGGTCGTGCAACTAATGAAAAACTGTTTTTT
CDR3aa: CASRLTGGRATNEKLFF
v_gene: TRBV2
d_gene: TRBD1
j_gene: TRBJ1-4
abundance: NA

CDR3nt: TGTGCCAGCAGCTCCAGCACAGATACGCAGTATTTT
CDR3aa: CASSSSTDTQYF
v_gene: TRBV13
d_gene: NA
j_gene: TRBJ2-3
abundance: NA

CDR3nt: TGTGCCAGCAGTTTTTCCCGACAGTTCAATGGCTACACCTTC
CDR3aa: CASSFSRQFNGYTF
v_gene: TRBV27
d_gene: NA
j_gene: TRBJ1-2
abundance: NA

CDR3nt: TGTGCCAGCAGCTTTCCTACTAGCGGGACTGATGAGCAGTTCTTC
CDR3aa: CASSFPTSGTDEQFF
v_gene: TRBV7-9
d_gene: TRBD2
j_gene: TRBJ2-1
abundance: medium-sized

CDR3nt: TGTGCCAGCAGCCAAGATTGGCGAGGGATCGGTGAAGCTTTCTTT
CDR3aa: CASSQDWRGIGEAFF
v_gene: TRBV4-2
d_gene: NA
j_gene: TRBJ1-1
abundance: NA

CDR3nt: TGTGCCAGTAGTGGTCAGGGGGCACGGCAGCCCCAGCATTTT
CDR3aa: CASSGQGARQPQHF
v_gene: TRBV19
d_gene: TRBD1
j_gene: TRBJ1-5
abundance: NA

CDR3nt: TGTGCCAGCAGCACACCGGGGAGGGGAGATACGCAGTATTTT
CDR3aa: CASSTPGRGDTQYF
v_gene: TRBV7-9
d_gene: TRBD2
j_gene: TRBJ2-3
abundance: NA

CDR3nt: TGTGCCAGCAGCCCTACTAGGGTGGAGGAGCAGTTCTTC
CDR3aa: CASSPTRVEEQFF
v_gene: TRBV7-9
d_gene: NA
j_gene: TRBJ2-1
abundance: few

CDR3nt: TGTGCTAGCAGCTTAGTGACCGACCAGGAGCAGTTCTTC
CDR3aa: CASSLVTDQEQFF
v_gene: TRBV7-7
d_gene: NA
j_gene: TRBJ2-1
abundance: NA

CDR3nt: TGTGCCAGCGGATTAGGTCTAGCGGGACACTCCTACGAGCAGTACTTC
CDR3aa: CASGLGLAGHSYEQYF
v_gene: TRBV2
d_gene: TRBD2
j_gene: TRBJ2-7
abundance: NA

CDR3nt: TGTGCCAGCAGTTTATTACCGGAGTTGAATGAGCAGTTCTTC
CDR3aa: CASSLLPELNEQFF
v_gene: TRBV27
d_gene: NA
j_gene: TRBJ2-1
abundance: NA

CDR3nt: TGTGCCAGCAGTTCATTAGGGGGCAACACTGAAGCTTTCTTT
CDR3aa: CASSSLGGNTEAFF
v_gene: TRBV6-5
d_gene: TRBD1
j_gene: TRBJ1-1
abundance: NA

CDR3nt: TGTGCCAGCAGCAGAGGTGAAGCTTTCTTT
CDR3aa: CASSRGEAFF
v_gene: TRBV6-1
d_gene: NA
j_gene: TRBJ1-1
abundance: few

CDR3nt: TGTGCCAGCAGTGATTTCTGGTCCGGGAGTGAAGACCCCTACGAGCAGTACTTC
CDR3aa: CASSDFWSGSEDPYEQYF
v_gene: TRBV25-1
d_gene: NA
j_gene: TRBJ2-7
abundance: few

CDR3nt: TGTGCCAGCAGTGCAGGAACCTACGAGCAGTACTTC
CDR3aa: CASSAGTYEQYF
v_gene: TRBV2
d_gene: NA
j_gene: TRBJ2-7
abundance: NA

CDR3nt: TGCGCCAGCAGCTGGCGACTAGCGGGAGGGATAAATGAGCAGTTCTTC
CDR3aa: CASSWRLAGGINEQFF
v_gene: TRBV5-1
d_gene: TRBD2
j_gene: TRBJ2-1
abundance: NA

CDR3nt: TGTGCCAGCAGCCGCACGAGAGAAGAGACCCAGTACTTC
CDR3aa: CASSRTREETQYF
v_gene: TRBV11-2
d_gene: NA
j_gene: TRBJ2-5
abundance: once

CDR3nt: TGTGCCAGCAGCTTAGAAAGAACAGGGGTAGGCACTGAAGCTTTCTTT
CDR3aa: CASSLERTGVGTEAFF
v_gene: TRBV7-6
d_gene: TRBD1
j_gene: TRBJ1-1
abundance: NA

CDR3nt: TGTGCCAGCAGCCCTGGGGGGGGACAGGTAAGGGACGAGCAGTACTTC
CDR3aa: CASSPGGGQVRDEQYF
v_gene: TRBV2
d_gene: NA
j_gene: TRBJ2-7
abundance: NA

CDR3nt: TGTGCCGGCCGGCGGGGTAACACTGAAGCTTTCTTT
CDR3aa: CAGRRGNTEAFF
v_gene: TRBV28
d_gene: NA
j_gene: TRBJ1-1
abundance: NA

CDR3nt: TGTGCCAGCAGCTTAGACAGCTACGAGCAGTACTTC
CDR3aa: CASSLDSYEQYF
v_gene: TRBV11-2
d_gene: NA
j_gene: TRBJ2-7
abundance: few

CDR3nt: TGTGCCAGCAGTTTATGGGTACAGATAGCGGGAGAGGATACGCAGTATTTT
CDR3aa: CASSLWVQIAGEDTQYF
v_gene: TRBV28
d_gene: TRBD2
j_gene: TRBJ2-3
abundance: NA

CDR3nt: TGTGCCAGCAGCGCTCGGGGATCTAGCACAGATACGCAGTATTTT
CDR3aa: CASSARGSSTDTQYF
v_gene: TRBV27
d_gene: NA
j_gene: TRBJ2-3
abundance: NA

CDR3nt: TGTGCCAGCAGCTTCATCCTCGGACAGGGGATCTACAATGAGCAGTTCTTC
CDR3aa: CASSFILGQGIYNEQFF
v_gene: TRBV11-1
d_gene: TRBD1
j_gene: TRBJ2-1
abundance: NA

CDR3nt: TGTGCCAGCAGCCTCACCCTCGGGCAGGGGGATACGCAGTATTTT
CDR3aa: CASSLTLGQGDTQYF
v_gene: TRBV4-2
d_gene: NA
j_gene: TRBJ2-3
abundance: NA

CDR3nt: TGCGCCAGCAGCTTGGCCGTCGGCGGGAGCTACGAGCAGTACTTC
CDR3aa: CASSLAVGGSYEQYF
v_gene: TRBV5-1
d_gene: TRBD2
j_gene: TRBJ2-7
abundance: NA

CDR3nt: TGTGCCAGCAGCCCGAACTTGGTAGGCACTGAAGCTTTCTTT
CDR3aa: CASSPNLVGTEAFF
v_gene: TRBV7-9
d_gene: NA
j_gene: TRBJ1-1
abundance: NA

CDR3nt: TGTGCCAGCAGCCCCGGGACAGCCGGTTTAGCTAACTATGGCTACACCTTC
CDR3aa: CASSPGTAGLANYGYTF
v_gene: TRBV5-8
d_gene: TRBD1
j_gene: TRBJ1-2
abundance: NA

CDR3nt: TGCGCCAGCAGCCCGGAAGGGGTGAGCACTGAAGCTTTCTTT
CDR3aa: CASSPEGVSTEAFF
v_gene: TRBV4-1
d_gene: NA
j_gene: TRBJ1-1
abundance: once

CDR3nt: TGTGCCAGCATCCCGGTGGAAGGTCTTATCGCCTACGAGCAGTACTTC
CDR3aa: CASIPVEGLIAYEQYF
v_gene: TRBV21-1
d_gene: NA
j_gene: TRBJ2-7
abundance: NA

CDR3nt: TGTGCCAGCAGCTTGGCAAGGACAGGAGGGAACACTGAAGCTTTCTTT
CDR3aa: CASSLARTGGNTEAFF
v_gene: TRBV5-4
d_gene: TRBD1
j_gene: TRBJ1-1
abundance: NA

CDR3nt: TGCAGCGTTTGGGAGACTCTCTACAATGAGCAGTTCTTC
CDR3aa: CSVWETLYNEQFF
v_gene: TRBV29-1
d_gene: NA
j_gene: TRBJ2-1
abundance: NA

CDR3nt: TGTGCCACCGCCGGGGACACCTCCTACGAGCAGTACTTC
CDR3aa: CATAGDTSYEQYF
v_gene: TRBV27
d_gene: NA
j_gene: TRBJ2-7
abundance: NA

CDR3nt: TGTGCCAGTAGTTCACGAGGGATTCCACACGAGCAGTACTTC
CDR3aa: CASSSRGIPHEQYF
v_gene: TRBV19
d_gene: NA
j_gene: TRBJ2-7
abundance: NA

CDR3nt: TGTGCCAGCAGTTTAACAGTCCGGAATTGGATGGGCATTCAGTACTTC
CDR3aa: CASSLTVRNWMGIQYF
v_gene: TRBV28
d_gene: NA
j_gene: TRBJ2-4
abundance: NA

CDR3nt: TGTGCCAGCAGCCTTAGGTCCCGGTGGGATGAGCAGTTCTTC
CDR3aa: CASSLRSRWDEQFF
v_gene: TRBV28
d_gene: NA
j_gene: TRBJ2-1
abundance: NA

CDR3nt: TGTGCCAGCAGTTTATTTGGTGGGGGAAACTATGGCTACACCTTC
CDR3aa: CASSLFGGGNYGYTF
v_gene: TRBV27
d_gene: NA
j_gene: TRBJ1-2
abundance: NA

CDR3nt: TGTGCCAGCCTACAGTCCCGAGCTAACTATGGCTACACCTTC
CDR3aa: CASLQSRANYGYTF
v_gene: TRBV5-6
d_gene: NA
j_gene: TRBJ1-2
abundance: NA